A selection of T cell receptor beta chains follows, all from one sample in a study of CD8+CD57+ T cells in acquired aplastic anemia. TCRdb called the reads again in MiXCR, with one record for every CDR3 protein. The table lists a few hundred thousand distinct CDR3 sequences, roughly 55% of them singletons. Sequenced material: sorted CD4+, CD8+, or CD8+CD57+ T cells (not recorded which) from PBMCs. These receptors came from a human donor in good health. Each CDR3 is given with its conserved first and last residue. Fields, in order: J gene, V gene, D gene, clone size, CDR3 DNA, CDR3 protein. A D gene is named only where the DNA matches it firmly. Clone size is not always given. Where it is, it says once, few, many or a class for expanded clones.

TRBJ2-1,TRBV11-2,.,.,TGTGCCAGCAGCTTAGCGGGAGTCTACTACAATGAGCAGTTCTTC,CASSLAGVYYNEQFF
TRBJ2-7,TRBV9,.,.,TGTGCCAGCAGCGTAGACGGTGGAGCTTCCTACGAGCAGTACTTC,CASSVDGGASYEQYF
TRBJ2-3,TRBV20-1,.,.,TGCAGTGCTAGCGTAAGGAGCGGGACAGATACGCAGTATTTT,CSASVRSGTDTQYF
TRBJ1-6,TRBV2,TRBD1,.,TGTGCCAGCAGTACCCGGGACAGGGTTTCACCCCTCCACTTT,CASSTRDRVSPLHF
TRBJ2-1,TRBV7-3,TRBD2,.,TGTGCCAGCAGCCAGTTCTCACTAGCGGGGGATCACAATGAGCAGTTCTTC,CASSQFSLAGDHNEQFF
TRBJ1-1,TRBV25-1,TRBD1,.,TGTGCCAGCAGCGAACCGGGACAGACAGAAGCTTTCTTT,CASSEPGQTEAFF
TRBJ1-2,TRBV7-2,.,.,TGTGCCAGCAGCTTAGGAACTACAGGGACACCGCAGTCCTATGGCTACACCTTC,CASSLGTTGTPQSYGYTF
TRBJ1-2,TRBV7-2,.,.,TGTGCCAGCAGCTTGAGTAACTATGGCTACACCTTC,CASSLSNYGYTF
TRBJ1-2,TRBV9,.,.,TGTGCCAGCACTTCCCTGGCGGGAAACTATGGCTACACCTTC,CASTSLAGNYGYTF
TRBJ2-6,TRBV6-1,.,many,TGTGCCAGCAGTGACCTGGGCGGGGATGGGGCCAACGTCCTGACTTTC,CASSDLGGDGANVLTF
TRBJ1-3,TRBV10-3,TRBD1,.,TGTGCCATCAGTAGAGTACAGGGGGCAAGCGGAAACACCATATATTTT,CAISRVQGASGNTIYF
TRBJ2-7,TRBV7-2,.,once,TGTGCCAGCAGCTCGCGGAGGGCCGGGGTCGTTGACGAGCAGTACTTC,CASSSRRAGVVDEQYF
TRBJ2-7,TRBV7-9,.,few,TGTGCCAGCAGCCGGAGTTACTACGAGCAGTACTTC,CASSRSYYEQYF
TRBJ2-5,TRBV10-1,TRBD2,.,TGCGCCAGCAGTGAGGGGCTAGCGGTGGGGGAGACCCAGTACTTC,CASSEGLAVGETQYF
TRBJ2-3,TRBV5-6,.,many,TGTGCCAGCAGACAGCCGGGAGAGAGCACAGATACGCAGTATTTT,CASRQPGESTDTQYF
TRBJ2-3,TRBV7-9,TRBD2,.,TGTGCCAGCAGCGCAAGCGGGAGGATGACAGATACGCAGTATTTT,CASSASGRMTDTQYF
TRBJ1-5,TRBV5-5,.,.,TGTGCCAGCAGCATAACGGGACCAGGAAATCAGCCCCAGCATTTT,CASSITGPGNQPQHF
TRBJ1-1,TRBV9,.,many,TGTGCCAGCAGCGTAGGGAGGGGTGCAGGTGAAGCTTTCTTT,CASSVGRGAGEAFF
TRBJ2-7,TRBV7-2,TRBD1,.,TGTGCCAGCAGCTCGTACGGGACAGGGAGCTACGAGCAGTACTTC,CASSSYGTGSYEQYF
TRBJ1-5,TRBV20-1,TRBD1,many,TGCAGTGCTGATACAGGGGGCTGGGAGCCCCAGCATTTT,CSADTGGWEPQHF
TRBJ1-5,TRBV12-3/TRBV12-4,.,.,TGTGCCAGCAGTGGGGGGGGGCCAAATCAGCCCCAGCATTTT,CASSGGGPNQPQHF
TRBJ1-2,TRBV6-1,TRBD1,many,TGTGCCAGCAGTGAAACCCCGACAGGGCACTATGGCTACACCTTC,CASSETPTGHYGYTF
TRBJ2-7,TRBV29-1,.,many,TGCAGCGTTGGGAGCTCCTACGAGCAGTACTTC,CSVGSSYEQYF
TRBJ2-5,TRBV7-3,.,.,TGTGCCAGCAGCCCAGGGGAGCGGGCTTCGAACCAAGAGACCCAGTACTTC,CASSPGERASNQETQYF
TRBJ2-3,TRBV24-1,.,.,TGTGCCACCAGTGATCGACAGAGCATAGATACGCAGTATTTT,CATSDRQSIDTQYF
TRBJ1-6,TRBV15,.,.,TGTGCCACCAGCAGAGTTCCCTCTGGTTCCTATAATTCACCCCTCCACTTT,CATSRVPSGSYNSPLHF
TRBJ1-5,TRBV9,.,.,TGTGCCAGCAGCGCGGGGGACATCGGAGGCAATCAGCCCCAGCATTTT,CASSAGDIGGNQPQHF